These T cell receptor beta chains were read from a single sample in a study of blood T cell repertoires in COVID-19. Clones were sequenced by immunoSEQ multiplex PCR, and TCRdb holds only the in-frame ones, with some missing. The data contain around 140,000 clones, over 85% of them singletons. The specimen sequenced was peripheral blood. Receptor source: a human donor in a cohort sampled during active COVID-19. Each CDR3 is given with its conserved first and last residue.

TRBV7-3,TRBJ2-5,CASSLTGTSGETQYF
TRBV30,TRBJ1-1,CACRGSMGAFF
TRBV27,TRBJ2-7,CASSIRTSGIYEQYF
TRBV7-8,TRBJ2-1,CASSQLRGYNEQFF
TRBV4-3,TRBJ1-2,CASSQEIGEAYGYTF
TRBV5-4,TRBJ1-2,CASSRTGDGYTF
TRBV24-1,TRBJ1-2,CATSDLDRNYGYTF
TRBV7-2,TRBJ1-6,CASSLGGRASPLHF
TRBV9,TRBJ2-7,CASSSSSYEQYF
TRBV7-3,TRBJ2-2,CASSLIGTSGGTGELFF
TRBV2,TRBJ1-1,CASNPDRGTEAFF
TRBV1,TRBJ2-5,CTSRRPRTSGGAWQETQYF
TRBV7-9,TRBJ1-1,CASSGQRSTEAFF
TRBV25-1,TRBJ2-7,CASSEYGDSEQYF
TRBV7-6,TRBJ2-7,CASSLGTGYEQYF
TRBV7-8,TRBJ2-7,CASSLRTDSYEQYF
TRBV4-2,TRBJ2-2,CASSQILQGTGELFF
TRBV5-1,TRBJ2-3,CASSLVSGGFDTQYF
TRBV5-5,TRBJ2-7,CASSLSGVEQYF
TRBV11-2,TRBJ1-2,CASSLARTGPGYTF
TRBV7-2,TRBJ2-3,CASSLALASGGFMDTQYF
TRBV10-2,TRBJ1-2,CASTETGRFGYTF
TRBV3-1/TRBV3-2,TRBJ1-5,CASSQGHRVDQPQHF
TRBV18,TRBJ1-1,CASSPRDRNTEAFF
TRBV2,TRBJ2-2,CASRASGGGTGELFF
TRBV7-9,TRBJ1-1,CASSSRGGPNTEAFF
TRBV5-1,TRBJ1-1,CASSTDRGSEAFF
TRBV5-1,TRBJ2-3,CASSLGGQLSTDTQYF
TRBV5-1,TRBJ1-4,CASGPGTANEKLFF
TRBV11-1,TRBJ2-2,CASSLGWAGGPGELFF
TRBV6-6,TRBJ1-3,CASSYPRVTGNTIYF
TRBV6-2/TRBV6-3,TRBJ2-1,CASSYSPGQGTYNEQFF
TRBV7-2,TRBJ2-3,CASSFSGGAGDTQYF
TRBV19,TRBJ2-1,CASSETGKSFFF
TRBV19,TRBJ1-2,CASSINQGLKGYTF
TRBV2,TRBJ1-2,CASSGLQTTVWVYGYTF
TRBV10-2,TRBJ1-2,CASSQVSNGYTF
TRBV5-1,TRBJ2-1,CASSWTGTEYNEQFF
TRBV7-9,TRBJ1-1,CASSPGGRAREAFF
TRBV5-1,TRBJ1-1,CASSLAPQGSTEAFF
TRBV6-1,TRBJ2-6,CASSEAGGYGANVLTF
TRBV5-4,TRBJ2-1,CASSQLGYEQFF
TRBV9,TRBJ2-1,CASSDPSGGGNNEQFF
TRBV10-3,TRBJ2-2,CAISDGAGDHGELFF
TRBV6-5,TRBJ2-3,CASSYSGDRLRDTQYF
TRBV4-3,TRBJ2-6,CASSQDSHSGANVLTF
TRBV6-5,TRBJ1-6,CASSYQGARISPLHF
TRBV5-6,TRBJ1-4,CASSATGTANEKLFF
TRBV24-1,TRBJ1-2,CATSEGQGYGYTF
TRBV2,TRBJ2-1,CASSEDSRGLGNEQFF
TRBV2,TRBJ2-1,CASSEEGRWSSYNEQFF
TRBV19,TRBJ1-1,CASSMVGAGHGHTEAFF
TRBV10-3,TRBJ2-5,CAIGLAGGQETQYF
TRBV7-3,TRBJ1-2,CASSLNAGSAIGYTF